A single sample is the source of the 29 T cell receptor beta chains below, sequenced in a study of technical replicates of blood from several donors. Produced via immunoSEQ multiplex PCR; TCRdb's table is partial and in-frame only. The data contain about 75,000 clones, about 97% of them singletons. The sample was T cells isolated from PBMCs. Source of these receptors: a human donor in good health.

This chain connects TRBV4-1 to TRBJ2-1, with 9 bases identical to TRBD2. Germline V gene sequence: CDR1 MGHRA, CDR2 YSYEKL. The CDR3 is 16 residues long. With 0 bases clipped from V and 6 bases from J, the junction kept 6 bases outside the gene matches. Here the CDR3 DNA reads TGCGCCAGCAGCCAAGATCAGAGCGGGAGGAGCAATGAGCAGTTCTTC. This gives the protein CASSQDQSGRSNEQFF.

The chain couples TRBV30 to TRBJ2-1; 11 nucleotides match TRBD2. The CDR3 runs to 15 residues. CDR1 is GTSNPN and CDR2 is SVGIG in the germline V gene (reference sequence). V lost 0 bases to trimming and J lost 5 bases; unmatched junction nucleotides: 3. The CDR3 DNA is TGTGCCTGGAGTGTACTAGCGGGAGCCAACAATGAGCAGTTCTTC. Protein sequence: CAWSVLAGANNEQFF. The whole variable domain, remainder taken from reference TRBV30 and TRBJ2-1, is SQTIHQWPATLVQPVGSPLSLECTVEGTSNPNLYWYRQAAGRGLQLLFYSVGIGQISSEVPQNLSASRPQDRQFILSSKKLLLSDSGFYLCAWSVLAGANNEQFFGPGTRLTVL.

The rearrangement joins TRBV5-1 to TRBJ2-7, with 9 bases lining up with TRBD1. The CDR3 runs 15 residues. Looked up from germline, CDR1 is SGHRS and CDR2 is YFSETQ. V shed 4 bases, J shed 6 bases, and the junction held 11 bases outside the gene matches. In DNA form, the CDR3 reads TGCGCCAGCAGCCTCACCGGGACAGGGTATTCCGAGCAGTACTTC. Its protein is CASSLTGTGYSEQYF.

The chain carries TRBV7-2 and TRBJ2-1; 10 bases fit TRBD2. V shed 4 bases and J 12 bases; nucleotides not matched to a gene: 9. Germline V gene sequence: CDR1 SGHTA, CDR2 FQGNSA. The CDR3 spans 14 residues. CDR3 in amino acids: CASSSLAGVSGQFF. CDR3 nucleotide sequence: TGTGCCAGCAGCTCCCTAGCGGGAGTTTCTGGGCAGTTCTTC.

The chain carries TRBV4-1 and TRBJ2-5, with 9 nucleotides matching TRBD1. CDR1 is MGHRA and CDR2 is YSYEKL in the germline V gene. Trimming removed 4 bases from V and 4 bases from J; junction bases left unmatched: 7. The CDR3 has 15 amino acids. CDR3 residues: CASSRGTGTIETQYF. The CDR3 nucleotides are TGCGCCAGCAGCCGAGGGACAGGGACCATAGAGACCCAGTACTTC.

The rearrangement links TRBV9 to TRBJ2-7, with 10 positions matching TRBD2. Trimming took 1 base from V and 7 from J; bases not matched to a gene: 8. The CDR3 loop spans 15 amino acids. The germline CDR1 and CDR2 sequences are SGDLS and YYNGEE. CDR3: CASSVSSGRGVEQYF. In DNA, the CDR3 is TGTGCCAGCAGCGTATCTAGCGGGAGAGGGGTTGAGCAGTACTTC.

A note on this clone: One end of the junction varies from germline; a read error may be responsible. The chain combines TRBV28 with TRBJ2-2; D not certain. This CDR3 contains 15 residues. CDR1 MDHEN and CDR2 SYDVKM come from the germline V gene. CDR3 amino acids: CASSLWGRNTGELFF. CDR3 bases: TGTGCCAGCAGTTTATGGGGCAGGAACACCGGAGAGCTGTTTTTT.

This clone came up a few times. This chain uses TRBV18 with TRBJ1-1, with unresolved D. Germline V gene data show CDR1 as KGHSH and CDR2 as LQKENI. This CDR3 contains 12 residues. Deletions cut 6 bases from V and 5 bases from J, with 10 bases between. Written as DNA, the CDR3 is TGTGCCAGCTCTGGAGGGAATACTGAAGCTTTCTTT. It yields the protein CASSGGNTEAFF.

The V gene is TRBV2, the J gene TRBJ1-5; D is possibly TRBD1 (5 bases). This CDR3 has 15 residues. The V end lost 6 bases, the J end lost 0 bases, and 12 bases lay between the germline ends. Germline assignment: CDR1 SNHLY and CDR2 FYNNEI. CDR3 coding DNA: TGTGCCAGCAGCGGGACTGAATATAGCAATCAGCCCCAGCATTTT. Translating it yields CASSGTEYSNQPQHF.

The CDR3 spells CASSYDRDSGNTIYF. The CDR3 coding sequence is TGTGCCAGCAGCTATGACAGGGACTCTGGAAACACCATATATTTT. The rearrangement uses TRBV5-8 and TRBJ1-3, with 7 bases fitting TRBD1. Trimming at V came to 3 bases and at J to 0 bases, leaving 3 bases not matched to a gene. CDR1 is SGHTS and CDR2 is YDEGEE in the germline V gene. This CDR3 contains 15 residues.

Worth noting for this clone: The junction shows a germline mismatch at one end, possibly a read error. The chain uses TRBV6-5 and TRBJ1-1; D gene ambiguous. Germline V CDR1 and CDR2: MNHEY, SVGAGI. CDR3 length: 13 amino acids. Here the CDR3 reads CASGLGDLTEAFF. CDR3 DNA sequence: TGCGCCTCCGGACTTGGGGATTTAACTGAAGCTTTCTTT.

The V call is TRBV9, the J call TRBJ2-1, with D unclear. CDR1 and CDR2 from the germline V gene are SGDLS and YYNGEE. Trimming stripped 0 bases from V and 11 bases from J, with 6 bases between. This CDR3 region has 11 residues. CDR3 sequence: CASSVGYKQFF. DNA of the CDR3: TGTGCCAGCAGCGTAGGGTACAAGCAGTTCTTC.

CDR3 DNA: TGTGCCAGCAGCTTAGCTCCATACGAGCAGTACTTC. Protein product: CASSLAPYEQYF. The chain recombines TRBV7-9 with TRBJ2-7; D remains unclear. This CDR3 has 12 residues. Germline V gene lookup returns CDR1 SEHNR and CDR2 FQNEAQ (reference sequence). Between the trimmed V and J ends, which lost 0 bases and 4 bases, there was a span of 4 bases.

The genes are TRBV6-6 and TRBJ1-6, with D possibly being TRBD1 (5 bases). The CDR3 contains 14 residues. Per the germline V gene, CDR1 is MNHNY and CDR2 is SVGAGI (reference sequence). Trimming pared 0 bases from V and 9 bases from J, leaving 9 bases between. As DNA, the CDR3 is TGTGCCAGCAGTTACTCGGGCGGGGGTTCACCCCTCCACTTT. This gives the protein CASSYSGGGSPLHF.

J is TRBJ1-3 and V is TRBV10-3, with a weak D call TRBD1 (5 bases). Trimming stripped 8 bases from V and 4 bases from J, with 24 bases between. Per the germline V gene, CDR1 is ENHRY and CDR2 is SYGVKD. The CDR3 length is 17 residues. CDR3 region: CAIEVRGRGSSGNTIYF. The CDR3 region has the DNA TGTGCCATCGAGGTCAGAGGGAGGGGTTCTTCCGGAAACACCATATATTTT.

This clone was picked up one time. CDR3 in DNA: TGTGCCAGCAGTCTTACACTAGCGACCGAGCAGTACTTC. It encodes CASSLTLATEQYF. The chain joins TRBV9 to TRBJ2-7, with TRBD2 matching over 7 bases. This CDR3 has 13 amino acids. Germline CDR1 SGDLS, CDR2 YYNGEE. The J segment lost 6 bases and the V segment lost 5 bases, leaving 8 bases of the junction unmatched.

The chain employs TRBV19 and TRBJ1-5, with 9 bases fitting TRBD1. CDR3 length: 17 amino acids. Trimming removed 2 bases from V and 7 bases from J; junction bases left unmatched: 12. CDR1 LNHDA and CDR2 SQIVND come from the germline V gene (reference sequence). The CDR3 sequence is CASSISPGTGSSQPQHF. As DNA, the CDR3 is TGTGCCAGTAGTATATCTCCCGGGACAGGGTCTTCCCAGCCCCAGCATTTT.

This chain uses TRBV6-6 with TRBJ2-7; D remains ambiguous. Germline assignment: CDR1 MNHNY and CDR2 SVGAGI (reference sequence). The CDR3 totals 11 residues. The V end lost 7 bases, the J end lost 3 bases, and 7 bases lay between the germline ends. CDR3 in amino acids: CASTAGYEQYF. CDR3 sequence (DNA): TGTGCCAGCACGGCAGGCTACGAGCAGTACTTC.

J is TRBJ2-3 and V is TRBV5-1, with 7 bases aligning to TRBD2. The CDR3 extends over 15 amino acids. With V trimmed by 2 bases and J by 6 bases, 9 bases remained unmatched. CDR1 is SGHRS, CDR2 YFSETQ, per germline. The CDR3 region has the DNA TGCGCCAGCAGCTTCCTAGCGGTGGGAACGGATACGCAGTATTTT. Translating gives CASSFLAVGTDTQYF.

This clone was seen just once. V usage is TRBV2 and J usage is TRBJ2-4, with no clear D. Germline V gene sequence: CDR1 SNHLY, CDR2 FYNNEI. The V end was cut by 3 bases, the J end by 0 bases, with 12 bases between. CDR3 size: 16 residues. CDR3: CASSDSGTIAKNIQYF. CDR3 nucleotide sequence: TGTGCCAGCAGTGACTCCGGTACTATAGCCAAAAACATTCAGTACTTC. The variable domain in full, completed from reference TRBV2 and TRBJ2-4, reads EPEVTQTPSHQVTQMGQEVILRCVPISNHLYFYWYRQILGQKVEFLVSFYNNEISEKSEIFDDQFSVERPDGSNFTLKIRSTKLEDSAMYFCASSDSGTIAKNIQYFGAGTRLSVL.

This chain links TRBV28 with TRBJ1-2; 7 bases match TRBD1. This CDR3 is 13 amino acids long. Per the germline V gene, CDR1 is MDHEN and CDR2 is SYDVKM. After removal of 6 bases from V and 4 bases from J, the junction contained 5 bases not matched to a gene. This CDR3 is CASSLDRSYGYTF. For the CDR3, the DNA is TGTGCCAGCAGCTTGGACAGGAGCTATGGCTACACCTTC.

The CDR3 bases are TGTGCCAGCAGTTACGAGCCGCAGGCCACGGCTGGTGAAGCTTTCTTT. Translating it yields CASSYEPQATAGEAFF. V gene TRBV6-6 combines with J gene TRBJ1-1; D remains ambiguous. CDR1 is MNHNY, CDR2 SVGAGI, per germline (reference sequence). This CDR3 is built from 16 residues. V shed 2 bases and J shed 7 bases, with 20 bases lying between them.

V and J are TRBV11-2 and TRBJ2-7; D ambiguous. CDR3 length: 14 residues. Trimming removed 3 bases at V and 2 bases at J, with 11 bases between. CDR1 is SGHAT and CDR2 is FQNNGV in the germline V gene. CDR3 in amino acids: CASSLAGITYEQYF. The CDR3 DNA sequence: TGTGCCAGCAGCTTGGCAGGAATCACCTACGAGCAGTACTTC.

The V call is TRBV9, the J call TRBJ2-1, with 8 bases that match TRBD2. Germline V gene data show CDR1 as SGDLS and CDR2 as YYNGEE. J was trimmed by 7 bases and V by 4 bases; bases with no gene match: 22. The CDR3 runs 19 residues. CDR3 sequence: CASSSTGRLANERGNEQFF. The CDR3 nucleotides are TGTGCCAGCAGCTCTACCGGTAGACTAGCGAACGAAAGGGGAAATGAGCAGTTCTTC.

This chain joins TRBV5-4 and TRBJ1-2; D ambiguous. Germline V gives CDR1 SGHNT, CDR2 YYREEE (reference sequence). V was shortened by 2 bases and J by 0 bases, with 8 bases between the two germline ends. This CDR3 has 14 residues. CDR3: CASSFAHSNYGYTF. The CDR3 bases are TGTGCCAGCAGCTTCGCACATTCTAACTATGGCTACACCTTC.

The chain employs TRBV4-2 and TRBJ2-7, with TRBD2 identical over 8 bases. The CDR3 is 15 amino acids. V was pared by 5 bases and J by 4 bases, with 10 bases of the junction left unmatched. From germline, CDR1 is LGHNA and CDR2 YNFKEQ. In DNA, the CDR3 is TGTGCCAGCAGCTCTAAAGCGGGAGAGGGATACGAGCAGTACTTC. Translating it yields CASSSKAGEGYEQYF.

CDR3 sequence reads: CASSHGQDPNYGYTF. CDR3 DNA sequence: TGTGCCAGCAGCCATGGACAGGACCCAAACTATGGCTACACCTTC. The chain uses TRBV9 and TRBJ1-2; 7 nucleotides agree with TRBD1. The J segment lost 2 bases and the V segment lost 4 bases, leaving 8 bases of the junction unmatched. The CDR3 runs 15 residues. Per the germline V gene, CDR1 is SGDLS and CDR2 is YYNGEE.

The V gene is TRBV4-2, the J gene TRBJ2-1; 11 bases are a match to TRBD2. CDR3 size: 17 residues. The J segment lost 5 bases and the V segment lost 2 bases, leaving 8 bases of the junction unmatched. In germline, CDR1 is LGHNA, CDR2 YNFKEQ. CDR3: CASSQPTVLAGDNEQFF. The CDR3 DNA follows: TGTGCCAGCAGCCAACCTACAGTACTAGCGGGAGACAATGAGCAGTTCTTC.

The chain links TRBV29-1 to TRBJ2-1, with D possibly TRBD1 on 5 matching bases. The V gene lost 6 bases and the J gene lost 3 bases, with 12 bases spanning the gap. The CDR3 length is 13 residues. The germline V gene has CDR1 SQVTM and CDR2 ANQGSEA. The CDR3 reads CSVRYRGYNEQFF. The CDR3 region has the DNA TGCAGCGTCCGATATAGGGGCTACAATGAGCAGTTCTTC.